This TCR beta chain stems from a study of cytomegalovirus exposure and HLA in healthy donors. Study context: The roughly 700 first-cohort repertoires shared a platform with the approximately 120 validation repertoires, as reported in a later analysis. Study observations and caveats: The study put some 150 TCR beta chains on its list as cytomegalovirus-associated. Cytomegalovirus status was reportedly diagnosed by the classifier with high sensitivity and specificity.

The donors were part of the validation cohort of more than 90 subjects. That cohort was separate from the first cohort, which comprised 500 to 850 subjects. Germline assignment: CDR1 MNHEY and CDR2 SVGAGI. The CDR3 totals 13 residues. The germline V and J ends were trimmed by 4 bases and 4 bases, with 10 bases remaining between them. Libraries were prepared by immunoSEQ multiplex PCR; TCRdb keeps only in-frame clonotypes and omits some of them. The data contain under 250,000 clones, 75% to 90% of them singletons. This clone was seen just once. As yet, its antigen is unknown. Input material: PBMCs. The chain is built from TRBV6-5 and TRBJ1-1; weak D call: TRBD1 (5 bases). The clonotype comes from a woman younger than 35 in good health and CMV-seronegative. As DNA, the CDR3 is TGTGCCAGCAGTTGGGGGAGGGGCACTGAAGCTTTCTTT. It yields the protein CASSWGRGTEAFF.